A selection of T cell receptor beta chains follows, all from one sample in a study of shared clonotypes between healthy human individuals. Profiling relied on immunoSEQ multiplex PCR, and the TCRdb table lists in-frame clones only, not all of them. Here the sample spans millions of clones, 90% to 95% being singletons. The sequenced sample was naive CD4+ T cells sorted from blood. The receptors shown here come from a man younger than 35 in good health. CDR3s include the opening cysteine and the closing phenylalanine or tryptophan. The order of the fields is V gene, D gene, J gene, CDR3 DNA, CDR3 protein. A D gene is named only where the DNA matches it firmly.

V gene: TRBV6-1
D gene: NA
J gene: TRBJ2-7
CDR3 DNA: TGTGCCAGCAGAACCACTTACGAGCAGTACTTC
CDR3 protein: CASRTTYEQYF

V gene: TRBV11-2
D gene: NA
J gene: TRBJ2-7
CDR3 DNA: TGTGCCAGCAGCATTCGATTATCCGGGAGCTACGAGCAGTACTTC
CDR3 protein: CASSIRLSGSYEQYF

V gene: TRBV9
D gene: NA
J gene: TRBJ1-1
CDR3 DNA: TGTGCCAGCAGCGTTGCAGGGGCTGGTGGGGCTGAAGCTTTCTTT
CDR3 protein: CASSVAGAGGAEAFF

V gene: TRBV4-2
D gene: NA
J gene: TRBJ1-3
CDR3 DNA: TGTGCCAGCAGCCAAGAATCAGGGCCATCTGGAAACACCATATATTTT
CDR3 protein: CASSQESGPSGNTIYF

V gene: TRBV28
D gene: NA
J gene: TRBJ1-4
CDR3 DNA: TGTGCCAGCAGTTTCGGCAGGGTCAGTGAAAAACTGTTTTTT
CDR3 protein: CASSFGRVSEKLFF

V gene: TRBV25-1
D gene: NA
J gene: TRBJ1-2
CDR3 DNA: TGTGCCAGCAGTCAAACAACGTATGGCTACACCTTC
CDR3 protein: CASSQTTYGYTF

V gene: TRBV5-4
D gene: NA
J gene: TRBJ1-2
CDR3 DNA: TGTGCCAGCAGCTTGGATGGCCTAGGGGCTAACTATGGCTACACCTTC
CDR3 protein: CASSLDGLGANYGYTF

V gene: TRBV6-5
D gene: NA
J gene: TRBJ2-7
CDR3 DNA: TGTGCCAGCAGTTCGCTGGGCGATTCCGATTACGAGCAGTACTTC
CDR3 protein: CASSSLGDSDYEQYF

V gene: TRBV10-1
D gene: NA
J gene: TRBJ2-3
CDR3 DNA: TGCGCCAGCAGTGAGGCCAACACAGATACGCAGTATTTT
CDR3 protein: CASSEANTDTQYF

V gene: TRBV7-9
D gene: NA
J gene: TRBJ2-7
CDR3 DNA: TGTGCCAGCAGCTTGGGTTTAAGGGGGGCCGAAGACTACGAGCAGTACTTC
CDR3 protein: CASSLGLRGAEDYEQYF

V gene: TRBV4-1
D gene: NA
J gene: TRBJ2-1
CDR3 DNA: TGCGCCAGCAGCCAAGATCGGGACTGGAGCCGCTACAATGAGCAGTTCTTC
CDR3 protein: CASSQDRDWSRYNEQFF

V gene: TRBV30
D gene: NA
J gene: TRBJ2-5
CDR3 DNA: TGTGCCTGTAGGACCCAAGAGACCCAGTACTTC
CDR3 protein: CACRTQETQYF

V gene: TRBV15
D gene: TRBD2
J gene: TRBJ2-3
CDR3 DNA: TGTGCCACCAGCAGATCTGGGTTCGGGCTAGCGGTCGCCGGGGATACGCAGTATTTT
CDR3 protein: CATSRSGFGLAVAGDTQYF

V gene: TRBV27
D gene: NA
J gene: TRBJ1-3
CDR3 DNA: TGTGCCAGCAGTGTGGGGCCTTGGGGGACCATATATTTT
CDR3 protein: CASSVGPWGTIYF

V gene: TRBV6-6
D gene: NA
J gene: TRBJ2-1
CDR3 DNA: TGTGCCAGCAGCTGGACGAATGAGCAGTTCTTC
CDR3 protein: CASSWTNEQFF

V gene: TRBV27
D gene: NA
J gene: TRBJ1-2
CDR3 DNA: TGTGCCAGCAGTTTCCGGGCTAACTATGGCTACACCTTC
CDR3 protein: CASSFRANYGYTF

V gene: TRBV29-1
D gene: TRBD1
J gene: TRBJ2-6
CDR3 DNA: TGCAGCGTACGGACAGGGGGCTCTGGGGCCAACGTCCTGACTTTC
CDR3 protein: CSVRTGGSGANVLTF